This T cell receptor beta chain was sequenced during a study of T cells in Graves' hyperthyroidism and ophthalmopathy. Trimming removed 6 bases from V and 0 bases from J, with 12 bases in between. Germline CDR1 and CDR2: SGHDN and FVKESK. CDR3 length: 15 amino acids. RNA transcripts provided the source from which TCR beta CDR3 regions were amplified. HTBI primers were the set used in a first-round RT-PCR of the TCR CDR3. TCRdb redid the calling of the multiplex PCR reads with MiXCR, one entry per CDR3 protein. The table records 500,000 to 750,000 distinct CDR3 sequences, around 46% of them present only once. This clonotype appeared many times.

The sequence was obtained from a woman aged 18-29 years with Graves' hyperthyroidism. Sequenced: peripheral blood or thyroid tissue (not recorded which). The rearrangement links TRBV14 to TRBJ1-3; D unclear. In nucleotides, the CDR3 is TGTGCCAGCAGGCGGACGGCTGACTCTGGAAACACCATATATTTT. This codes for CASRRTADSGNTIYF.